These 9 T cell receptor beta chains came from one sample sequenced in a study of molecular identifiers for immune sequencing clone quantification. MiXCR, run by TCRdb on the PCR reads, gives a single entry per CDR3 protein. The data contain some 100,000 distinct CDR3 sequences, around a third of them seen just once; the ten biggest clones take up approximately 3.8%. Input material: naive CD8+ T cells from blood, with Jurkat cell RNA spiked in. Subset reported: FACS-sorted CD8+CD4-CCR7+CD45RA+ naive T cells. The source of these receptors is a human donor in good health. Some libraries in this study had Jurkat cell RNA spiked in.

This clonotype came up a few times. The rearrangement links TRBV7-9 to TRBJ2-3; tentative D call: TRBD2 (6 bases). This CDR3 is 15 amino acids long. The ends were cut back, 0 bases at V and 6 bases at J, with 13 bases in the middle. Germline CDR1 and CDR2: SEHNR and FQNEAQ (reference sequence). CDR3: CASSLARLVGDTQYF. The DNA for the CDR3 is TGTGCCAGCAGCTTAGCTCGACTAGTGGGGGATACGCAGTATTTT.

This clonotype came up a few times. The chain is built from TRBV21-1 and TRBJ2-1. TRBV21-1 constitutes a pseudogene. The CDR3 length is 16 residues. CDR3 in amino acids: CASSNLRRPPNNEQFF. In nucleotides, the CDR3 is TGTGCCAGCAGCAACCTGCGACGTCCACCAAACAATGAGCAGTTCTTC.

This clonotype occurred many times. V is TRBV7-9 and J is TRBJ2-7; TRBD2 is a possible D gene (5 bases). The CDR3 extends over 14 amino acids. Germline values: CDR1 SEHNR, CDR2 FQNEAQ (reference sequence). V lost 5 bases and J lost 1, with 12 bases in between. The DNA for the CDR3 is TGTGCCAGCAGCCCGGAGGAGAGGTCCTACGAGCAGTACTTC. It yields the protein CASSPEERSYEQYF.

This clonotype was recorded a few times. CDR3 sequence: CASSLRDSYEQYF. The CDR3 DNA sequence: TGTGCCAGCAGCTTGAGGGACAGCTACGAGCAGTACTTC. The J gene is TRBJ2-7, the V gene TRBV5-6; TRBD1 matches 7 bases. Germline CDR1 SGHDT, CDR2 YYEEEE. The CDR3 has 13 residues. Trimming at V came to 1 base and at J to 3 bases, leaving 1 base not matched to a gene.

This clonotype was seen only a few times. The rearrangement uses TRBV27 and TRBJ2-5; 10 bases line up with TRBD1. This CDR3 comprises 16 residues. The ends lost 5 bases at V and 0 bases at J; junction bases unmatched: 6. In germline, CDR1 is MNHEY, CDR2 SMNVEV (reference sequence). This chain's CDR3 is CASSRQGAWNQETQYF. The CDR3 bases are TGTGCCAGCAGTCGACAGGGGGCTTGGAACCAAGAGACCCAGTACTTC.

On this clonotype: A much bigger clone sits one base away, suggesting this may be a read error. The chain combines TRBV5-1 with TRBJ2-5, with D possibly matching TRBD1 (5 bases). The CDR3 sequence is 12 residues long. The V gene lost 7 bases and the J gene lost 9 bases, with 16 bases spanning the gap. The germline gives CDR1 SGHRS, CDR2 YFSETQ. The CDR3 loop is CASWGTEVPQYF. In DNA form, the CDR3 reads TGCGCCAGCTGGGGCACAGAAGTGCCCCAGTACTTC.

On this clonotype: An end of the junction does not agree with germline; a read error may underlie this. The J gene is TRBJ2-5, the V gene TRBV19, with D perhaps matching TRBD2 (6 bases). The CDR3 has 14 residues. Germline V gene sequence: CDR1 LNHDA, CDR2 SQIVND (reference sequence). In nucleotides, the CDR3 is TGTGCCGGTAGCCCCGACGCGGGGTTGGAGACCCAGTACTTC. Protein product: CAGSPDAGLETQYF.

The chain employs TRBV4-2 and TRBJ2-7, with no clear D. CDR3 length equals 13 residues. From germline, CDR1 is LGHNA and CDR2 YNFKEQ. Trimming left V 2 bases short and J 4 bases short, with 9 bases between. CDR3 nucleotide sequence: TGTGCCAGCAGCCAATCCCCTAGTTACGAGCAGTACTTC. Residues: CASSQSPSYEQYF.

This sequence joins TRBV12-3 or TRBV12-4 and TRBJ2-5; a possible D gene is TRBD2 (5 bases). This CDR3 is 14 amino acids long. V was shortened by 5 bases and J by 5 bases, with 15 bases between the two germline ends. CDR3 nucleotides: TGTGCCAGCAGTCCCCAGTCTAGCAGGGAGACCCAGTACTTC. It specifies CASSPQSSRETQYF.